A selection of T cell receptor beta chains follows, all from one sample in a study of cytomegalovirus exposure and HLA in healthy donors. The protocol was immunoSEQ multiplex PCR, while the TCRdb copy is restricted to in-frame clones and leaves out a portion. The top ten hold approximately 12% of the sample, which has about 120,000 clones, 70% to 80% seen once. Sequencing input: PBMCs. These receptors were obtained from a woman in her 40s in good health and CMV-seropositive. The CDR3 runs from the conserved cysteine through the conserved F or W. A D gene is named only where the DNA matches it firmly. Clone size is given for some rows only: seen once, a few or many times, or a class if the clone is expanded.

J gene: TRBJ2-1
V gene: TRBV11-3
D gene: TRBD2
clone size: -
CDR3 protein: CASSLGAGDHNEQFF
CDR3 DNA: TGTGCCAGCAGCTTAGGGGCGGGGGATCACAATGAGCAGTTCTTC

J gene: TRBJ2-6
V gene: TRBV30
D gene: -
clone size: -
CDR3 protein: CAWSISGANVLTF
CDR3 DNA: TGTGCCTGGAGTATATCCGGGGCCAACGTCCTGACTTTC

J gene: TRBJ2-1
V gene: TRBV7-8
D gene: -
clone size: -
CDR3 protein: CASSVVQGPMNEQFF
CDR3 DNA: TGTGCCAGCAGCGTAGTTCAGGGGCCCATGAATGAGCAGTTCTTC

J gene: TRBJ2-7
V gene: TRBV30
D gene: -
clone size: -
CDR3 protein: CAFDPGLAGIGVF
CDR3 DNA: TGTGCTTTCGACCCGGGACTGGCCGGAATCGGGGTCTTC

J gene: TRBJ2-6
V gene: TRBV30
D gene: -
clone size: -
CDR3 protein: CAWTGGTGANVLTF
CDR3 DNA: TGTGCCTGGACAGGGGGGACGGGGGCCAACGTCCTGACTTTC

J gene: TRBJ1-1
V gene: TRBV27
D gene: TRBD1
clone size: -
CDR3 protein: CASSFRQGRAFF
CDR3 DNA: TGTGCCAGCAGTTTCCGACAGGGGCGGGCTTTCTTT

J gene: TRBJ2-6
V gene: TRBV4-1
D gene: TRBD1
clone size: few
CDR3 protein: CASSQTGSGANVLTF
CDR3 DNA: TGCGCCAGCAGCCAGACAGGGTCTGGGGCCAACGTCCTGACTTTC

J gene: TRBJ2-2
V gene: TRBV4-2
D gene: -
clone size: -
CDR3 protein: CASSQGWQNTGELFF
CDR3 DNA: TGTGCCAGCAGCCAAGGCTGGCAGAACACCGGGGAGCTGTTTTTT

J gene: TRBJ2-3
V gene: TRBV19
D gene: TRBD1
clone size: -
CDR3 protein: CASRVTGGSDTQYF
CDR3 DNA: TGTGCCAGTAGAGTTACAGGGGGCAGTGATACGCAGTATTTT

J gene: TRBJ1-1
V gene: TRBV30
D gene: -
clone size: -
CDR3 protein: CAWNTGNRVNTEAFF
CDR3 DNA: TGTGCCTGGAACACAGGGAATCGTGTGAACACTGAAGCTTTCTTT

J gene: TRBJ2-5
V gene: TRBV2
D gene: TRBD2
clone size: -
CDR3 protein: CASSISGGAWETQYF
CDR3 DNA: TGTGCCAGCAGTATTAGCGGGGGGGCCTGGGAGACCCAGTACTTC

J gene: TRBJ1-1
V gene: TRBV18
D gene: -
clone size: -
CDR3 protein: CASSGQQQEAFF
CDR3 DNA: TGTGCCAGCTCAGGACAACAGCAAGAAGCTTTCTTT

J gene: TRBJ2-2
V gene: TRBV5-1
D gene: TRBD1
clone size: -
CDR3 protein: CASSWTGSNTGELFF
CDR3 DNA: TGCGCCAGCAGTTGGACAGGATCGAACACCGGGGAGCTGTTTTTT

J gene: TRBJ1-1
V gene: TRBV28
D gene: -
clone size: -
CDR3 protein: CASSLQKFRVGTEAFF
CDR3 DNA: TGTGCCAGCAGTTTACAAAAATTCAGGGTCGGTACTGAAGCTTTCTTT

J gene: TRBJ1-1
V gene: TRBV25-1
D gene: -
clone size: -
CDR3 protein: CASSGTSGTEAFF
CDR3 DNA: TGTGCCAGCAGTGGGACCTCGGGGACTGAAGCTTTCTTT

J gene: TRBJ2-3
V gene: TRBV30
D gene: -
clone size: -
CDR3 protein: CAWSKVSMDTQYF
CDR3 DNA: TGTGCCTGGAGCAAGGTTAGCATGGATACGCAGTATTTT

J gene: TRBJ1-5
V gene: TRBV5-1
D gene: -
clone size: -
CDR3 protein: CASSPGGVDQPQHF
CDR3 DNA: TGCGCCAGCAGCCCGGGAGGGGTGGATCAGCCCCAGCATTTT

J gene: TRBJ1-6
V gene: TRBV9
D gene: -
clone size: -
CDR3 protein: CASSVADYFNSPLHF
CDR3 DNA: TGTGCCAGCAGCGTAGCCGACTACTTTAATTCACCCCTCCACTTT

J gene: TRBJ1-2
V gene: TRBV5-1
D gene: -
clone size: -
CDR3 protein: CASSFTGGAGGYTF
CDR3 DNA: TGCGCCAGCAGCTTCACCGGGGGGGCTGGTGGCTACACCTTC

J gene: TRBJ2-7
V gene: TRBV12-5
D gene: TRBD1
clone size: -
CDR3 protein: CASGLVNRGHEQYF
CDR3 DNA: TGTGCTAGTGGTTTGGTAAACAGGGGCCACGAGCAGTACTTC

J gene: TRBJ2-3
V gene: TRBV4-2
D gene: TRBD2
clone size: few
CDR3 protein: CASSPIPGTSGGGSQYF
CDR3 DNA: TGTGCCAGCAGCCCGATCCCAGGGACTAGCGGGGGGGGATCGCAGTATTTT

J gene: TRBJ1-3
V gene: TRBV28
D gene: -
clone size: -
CDR3 protein: CASYRVGNTIYF
CDR3 DNA: TGTGCCAGTTACAGGGTCGGAAACACCATATATTTT

J gene: TRBJ1-5
V gene: TRBV30
D gene: -
clone size: -
CDR3 protein: CAWSAGSYSNQPQHF
CDR3 DNA: TGTGCCTGGAGTGCGGGGTCTTATAGCAATCAGCCCCAGCATTTT

J gene: TRBJ2-6
V gene: TRBV23-1
D gene: TRBD1
clone size: once
CDR3 protein: CASSQFQLRDRTPPPSGANVLTF
CDR3 DNA: TGCGCCAGCAGTCAATTTCAGCTCCGGGACAGGACTCCCCCTCCCTCTGGGGCCAACGTCCTGACTTTC

J gene: TRBJ1-5
V gene: TRBV19
D gene: -
clone size: -
CDR3 protein: CASSRREGNQPQHF
CDR3 DNA: TGTGCCAGTAGTCGCAGGGAGGGCAATCAGCCCCAGCATTTT

J gene: TRBJ1-6
V gene: TRBV6-1
D gene: TRBD1
clone size: -
CDR3 protein: CASSELRDRYSPLHF
CDR3 DNA: TGTGCCAGCAGTGAACTCCGGGACAGATATTCACCCCTCCACTTT

J gene: TRBJ2-7
V gene: TRBV4-1
D gene: TRBD1
clone size: -
CDR3 protein: CASSQDSRTGKLYF
CDR3 DNA: TGCGCCAGCAGCCAAGATTCCCGGACAGGGAAGTTGTACTTC

J gene: TRBJ1-1
V gene: TRBV6-1
D gene: -
clone size: -
CDR3 protein: CASSMATVNTEAFF
CDR3 DNA: TGTGCCAGCAGCATGGCCACAGTGAACACTGAAGCTTTCTTT

J gene: TRBJ2-2
V gene: TRBV9
D gene: TRBD1
clone size: -
CDR3 protein: CASKQGQGIGELFF
CDR3 DNA: TGTGCCAGCAAGCAAGGACAGGGGATCGGGGAGCTGTTTTTT

J gene: TRBJ2-1
V gene: TRBV5-1
D gene: TRBD2
clone size: -
CDR3 protein: CASSSKPWTSGLYNEQFF
CDR3 DNA: TGCGCCAGCAGCTCTAAACCATGGACTAGCGGGCTCTACAATGAGCAGTTCTTC

J gene: TRBJ1-6
V gene: TRBV7-9
D gene: TRBD1
clone size: -
CDR3 protein: CASSSTGQSNSPLHF
CDR3 DNA: TGTGCCAGCAGCTCAACGGGACAGTCCAATTCACCCCTCCACTTT

J gene: TRBJ2-1
V gene: TRBV15
D gene: -
clone size: -
CDR3 protein: CATSRASFGSSYNEQFF
CDR3 DNA: TGTGCCACCAGCAGAGCTTCCTTCGGGAGCTCCTACAATGAGCAGTTCTTC

J gene: TRBJ1-4
V gene: TRBV29-1
D gene: TRBD1
clone size: -
CDR3 protein: CSVETGGVEKLFF
CDR3 DNA: TGCAGCGTTGAAACAGGGGGGGTTGAAAAACTGTTTTTT

J gene: TRBJ1-1
V gene: TRBV21-1
D gene: -
clone size: once
CDR3 protein: CASSKGPGSTEAFF
CDR3 DNA: TGTGCCAGCAGCAAAGGGCCGGGTAGCACTGAAGCTTTCTTT

J gene: TRBJ2-7
V gene: TRBV6-1
D gene: -
clone size: -
CDR3 protein: CASSESTGLEQYF
CDR3 DNA: TGTGCCAGCAGTGAAAGTACAGGGCTCGAGCAGTACTTC

J gene: TRBJ2-5
V gene: TRBV7-9
D gene: -
clone size: -
CDR3 protein: CASSHEHQETQYF
CDR3 DNA: TGTGCCAGCAGCCACGAGCACCAAGAGACCCAGTACTTC

J gene: TRBJ2-7
V gene: TRBV30
D gene: -
clone size: once
CDR3 protein: CAWTYRTEGEQYF
CDR3 DNA: TGTGCCTGGACCTACAGAACCGAAGGCGAGCAGTACTTC

J gene: TRBJ2-2
V gene: TRBV18
D gene: -
clone size: -
CDR3 protein: CASSQGQNTGELFF
CDR3 DNA: TGTGCCAGCTCACAGGGGCAGAACACCGGGGAGCTGTTTTTT

J gene: TRBJ2-3
V gene: TRBV10-2
D gene: TRBD2
clone size: -
CDR3 protein: CASRPRGGVYTDTQYF
CDR3 DNA: TGCGCCAGCAGACCTCGCGGGGGGGTTTACACAGATACGCAGTATTTT

J gene: TRBJ2-7
V gene: TRBV30
D gene: -
clone size: -
CDR3 protein: CAWSGREQYF
CDR3 DNA: TGTGCCTGGAGTGGTCGGGAGCAGTACTTC

J gene: TRBJ2-2
V gene: TRBV5-1
D gene: TRBD1
clone size: -
CDR3 protein: CASSLGGTANTGELFF
CDR3 DNA: TGCGCCAGCAGCTTGGGGGGGACAGCGAACACCGGGGAGCTGTTTTTT

J gene: TRBJ1-5
V gene: TRBV5-8
D gene: -
clone size: -
CDR3 protein: CASSLLQELNQGQPQHF
CDR3 DNA: TGTGCCAGCAGCTTGTTACAGGAGCTCAATCAGGGGCAGCCCCAGCATTTT

J gene: TRBJ2-3
V gene: TRBV30
D gene: -
clone size: -
CDR3 protein: CAWSLDTQYF
CDR3 DNA: TGTGCCTGGAGTCTAGATACGCAGTATTTT

J gene: TRBJ2-7
V gene: TRBV29-1
D gene: -
clone size: -
CDR3 protein: CSALTSNEQYF
CDR3 DNA: TGCAGCGCCCTAACTAGCAACGAGCAGTACTTC

J gene: TRBJ1-1
V gene: TRBV11-3
D gene: -
clone size: -
CDR3 protein: CASSFGQGDAFF
CDR3 DNA: TGTGCCAGCAGCTTCGGGCAGGGCGATGCTTTCTTT

J gene: TRBJ2-7
V gene: TRBV10-3
D gene: -
clone size: -
CDR3 protein: CAISEQGYEQYF
CDR3 DNA: TGTGCCATCAGTGAACAGGGCTACGAGCAGTACTTC